What follows are 13 T cell receptor beta chains derived from one specimen sequenced in a study of T cell repertoires in cytomegalovirus infection. In TCRdb, the reads were re-called with MiXCR into one record per CDR3 protein. Among about 300,000 distinct CDR3 sequences listed, around 10% were seen once. Sequenced input: PBMCs. Every receptor here comes from a human donor in good health (CMV status not recorded). Some clones in this sample may be carry-over from other donors' samples.

This clonotype has at least ten counts. The gene calls are TRBV4-2 and TRBJ1-5; TRBD1 might be the D (6 bases). CDR1 and CDR2 from the germline V gene are LGHNA and YNFKEQ. Trimming cost V 3 bases and J 8 bases, with 20 bases left between them. This CDR3 contains 16 residues. CDR3 sequence reads: CASSQTDRLTREPQHF. The CDR3 DNA reads as TGTGCCAGCAGCCAGACGGACAGATTAACTAGGGAGCCCCAGCATTTT.

The sample holds many counts of this clonotype. The chain recombines TRBV6-6 with TRBJ2-2; TRBD2 matches at 9 bases. This CDR3 is built from 17 residues. Germline CDR1 and CDR2: MNHNY and SVGAGI (reference sequence). Trimming at V came to 5 bases and at J to 2 bases, leaving 9 bases not matched to a gene. The CDR3: CASSLALAGLNTGELFF. The CDR3 DNA follows: TGTGCCAGCAGTCTGGCTCTAGCGGGATTAAACACCGGGGAGCTGTTTTTT.

The table lists this clonotype with many counts. This rearrangement joins TRBV15 to TRBJ2-7; a weak D match, TRBD2 (7 bases). V was clipped by 0 bases and J by 7 bases, with 16 bases between them. Germline CDR1 and CDR2: LNHNV and YYDKDF (reference sequence). The CDR3 runs to 15 residues. The CDR3 DNA reads as TGTGCCACCAGCAGAGATTTGGGGGGGGCTGGGGAGCAGTACGTC. This gives the protein CATSRDLGGAGEQYV.

This clonotype was recorded many times. The chain has TRBV4-1 and TRBJ2-2; 9 nucleotides match TRBD2. Trimming took 1 base from V and 7 from J; bases not matched to a gene: 7. The CDR3 is made up of 16 amino acids. Looked up from germline, CDR1 is MGHRA and CDR2 is YSYEKL. As DNA, the CDR3 is TGCGCCAGCAGCCAAGTGGGGCGGGGGGGCCGCGGGGAGCTGTTTTTT. Amino acids: CASSQVGRGGRGELFF.

This clonotype has just a few counts. This chain links TRBV24-1 with TRBJ2-1; TRBD2 is a possible D gene (5 bases). Germline-derived CDR1 and CDR2 are KGHDR and SFDVKD. Trimming took 4 bases from V and 10 from J, leaving 16 bases between them. The CDR3 length is 14 residues. The CDR3 loop is CATSDSGQRSEQFF. The CDR3 coding sequence is TGTGCCACCAGTGACTCTGGTCAGCGGAGCGAGCAGTTCTTC.

This clonotype was picked up many times. This chain connects TRBV7-8 to TRBJ2-3; 12 nucleotides line up with TRBD2. Per the germline V gene, CDR1 is SGHVS and CDR2 is FQNEAQ. The CDR3 spans 17 residues. The junction had 10 bases not matched to a gene; V was cut back by 3 bases and J by 6 bases. Here the CDR3 reads CASSFFGLAGSADTQYF. The CDR3 DNA follows: TGTGCCAGCAGCTTTTTTGGACTAGCGGGGTCCGCGGATACGCAGTATTTT.

This clonotype appeared many times. The CDR3 is CASSLPSTNEKLFF. In nucleotides, the CDR3 is TGTGCCAGCAGTCTCCCTTCTACTAATGAAAAACTGTTTTTT. The rearrangement joins TRBV28 to TRBJ1-4, with D unclear. Looked up from germline, CDR1 is MDHEN and CDR2 is SYDVKM. V dropped 5 bases and J dropped 2 bases, with 9 bases sitting between them. The CDR3 has 14 amino acids.

The chain carries TRBV20-1 and TRBJ1-1, with 7 bases aligning to TRBD1. CDR3 size: 12 residues. J was trimmed by 6 bases and V by 5 bases; bases with no gene match: 6. Per germline, CDR1 DFQATT and CDR2 SNEGSKA (reference sequence). DNA of the CDR3: TGCAGTGCTTACCTTACAGGGGCTGAAGCTTTCTTT. Its translation: CSAYLTGAEAFF.

This clonotype showed up just a few times. The chain recombines TRBV20-1 with TRBJ2-1; 8 bases map to TRBD1. The CDR3 totals 14 residues. CDR1 DFQATT and CDR2 SNEGSKA come from the germline V gene (reference sequence). With V trimmed by 3 bases and J by 3 bases, 4 bases remained unmatched. The CDR3 sequence is CSASEQGDYNEQFF. The CDR3 nucleotides are TGCAGTGCTAGTGAACAGGGGGACTACAATGAGCAGTTCTTC.

The V gene is TRBV7-2, the J gene TRBJ1-2; perhaps TRBD1 as D (6 bases). CDR1 is SGHTA, CDR2 FQGNSA, per germline. V lost 6 bases to trimming and J lost 3 bases, with 14 bases between them. The CDR3 consists of 14 residues. The CDR3 region has the DNA TGTGCCAGCAGACGTCCCTGGACAGACTATGGCTACACCTTC. It yields the protein CASRRPWTDYGYTF.

This clonotype was recorded a few times. This chain links TRBV20-1 with TRBJ1-2; 7 bases agree with TRBD1. Germline V gives CDR1 DFQATT, CDR2 SNEGSKA (reference sequence). This CDR3 is built from 15 residues. The trim removed 0 bases at V and 0 bases at J, leaving 4 bases unmatched. For the CDR3, the DNA is TGCAGTGCTAGAGACCTCACAGGGGCTAACTATGGCTACACCTTC. This translates into CSARDLTGANYGYTF.

At least ten counts were recorded for this clonotype. This chain links TRBV20-1 with TRBJ1-1; D possibly corresponds to TRBD1 (5 bases). Deletions cut 4 bases from V and 0 bases from J, with 15 bases between. Looked up from germline, CDR1 is DFQATT and CDR2 is SNEGSKA (reference sequence). The CDR3 loop spans 15 amino acids. The CDR3 sequence is CSANRDAEMNTEAFF. In DNA form, the CDR3 reads TGCAGTGCTAATCGGGACGCCGAAATGAACACTGAAGCTTTCTTT.

This clonotype was found a few times. V is TRBV28 and J is TRBJ1-5; 7 bases agree with TRBD1. The V gene's germline CDR1 is MDHEN and CDR2 SYDVKM. CDR3 length: 14 residues. The ends lost 5 bases at V and 8 bases at J; junction bases unmatched: 9. The CDR3 loop reads CASSGGGGGEPQHF. CDR3 coding DNA: TGTGCCAGCAGTGGCGGGGGAGGGGGCGAGCCCCAGCATTTT.